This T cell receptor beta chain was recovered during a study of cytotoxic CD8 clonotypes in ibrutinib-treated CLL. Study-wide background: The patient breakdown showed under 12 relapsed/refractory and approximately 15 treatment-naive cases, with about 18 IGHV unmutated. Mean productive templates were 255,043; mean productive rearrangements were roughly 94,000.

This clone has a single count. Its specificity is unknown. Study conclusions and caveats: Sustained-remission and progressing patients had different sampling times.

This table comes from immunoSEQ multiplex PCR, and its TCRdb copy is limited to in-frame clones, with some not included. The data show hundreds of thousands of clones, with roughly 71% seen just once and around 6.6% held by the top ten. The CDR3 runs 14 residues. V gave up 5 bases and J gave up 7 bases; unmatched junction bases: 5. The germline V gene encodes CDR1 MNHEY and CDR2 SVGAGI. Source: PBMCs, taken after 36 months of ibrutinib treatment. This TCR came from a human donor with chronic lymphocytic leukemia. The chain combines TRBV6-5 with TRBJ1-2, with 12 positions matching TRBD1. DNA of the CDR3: TGTGCCAGCAGTGGGGGACAGGGGGCAGGTGGCTACACCTTC. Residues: CASSGGQGAGGYTF.